This T cell receptor (beta chain) was identified during a study of CD8 T cells in ankylosing spondylitis. One entry per CDR3 protein results from TCRdb running MiXCR on the 5' RACE reads. This table holds 35,000 to 50,000 distinct CDR3 sequences, over 3.5% found once. Per the germline V gene, CDR1 is SGDLS and CDR2 is YYNGEE. V lost 2 bases, J lost 5 bases, and 6 bases lay in between. This CDR3 region has 12 residues. At least ten counts were recorded for this clonotype. The chain combines TRBV9 with TRBJ2-3, with no clear D. This TCR was recovered from a female donor with ankylosing spondylitis or in good health (not recorded which). Input material: blood, either unsorted or a sorted T cell fraction (not recorded which). The CDR3 nucleotides read TGTGCCAGCAGCGTGAGCGTAGATACGCAGTATTTT. It specifies CASSVSVDTQYF.